The present T cell receptor (beta chain) was sequenced within a study of long-term antiretroviral therapy in people with HIV. A minimum of one pre-ART and two post-ART PBMC samples existed for each donor. Only United States sites treated participants with HIV. General observations from the study: Diversity went up after ART and still fell short of transplant donor controls.

An immunoSEQ assay, version v3.0, was performed at survey level. The repertoire was sequenced with immunoSEQ multiplex PCR; TCRdb's copy has only in-frame clones and lacks some. Altogether about 7,100 clones are present, roughly 84% being singletons, with the ten largest covering around a quarter. Comment on this clone: Antigen unknown.

Germline-derived CDR1 and CDR2 are LNHDA and SQIVND (reference sequence). Trimming cost V 9 bases and J 0 bases, with 8 bases left between them. CDR3 length: 13 amino acids. The source of this sequence is a man aged 35 to 55 with HIV. V is TRBV19 and J is TRBJ2-2, with D possibly matching TRBD1 (5 bases). This material consisted of unsorted PBMCs, taken 1.1 years after starting antiretroviral therapy. This CDR3 is CASDSSNTGELFF. The CDR3 nucleotides read TGTGCCAGCGACAGTTCGAACACCGGGGAGCTGTTTTTT.